The clone carrying this TCR beta chain turned up a few times. The antigen is unknown. Time point in this sample: patch test 1, 2 weeks after DPC sensitization. As to treatment: therapeutic diphenylcyclopropenone sensitization with weekly scalp DPC. This sample is part of a study of human T cells and chemical hapten exposure. Background on the study: A 2 cm by 2 cm inner upper arm patch received 2% DPC for sensitization.

Findings of the study overall: TCRs above 1 in 1000 frequency stayed constant with DPC sensitization. Patch test score tracked positively with PT1 expanded TCR counts.

TCRdb processed the RACE reads anew with MiXCR; each CDR3 protein has one entry. The table has 95,000 to 130,000 distinct CDR3 sequences, around 10% seen once. This CDR3 has 15 amino acids. CDR1 and CDR2 (germline): KGHSH, LQKENI. The V gene lost 3 bases and the J gene lost 3 bases, with 14 bases spanning the gap. The chain links TRBV18 to TRBJ1-2, with a possible D match to TRBD1 (5 bases). Sequenced material: whole blood, taken in connection with sensitization to the hapten diphenylcyclopropenone (DPC). This TCR derives from a woman aged 50 to 65 with alopecia areata. Some clones in this sample may be carry-over from other donors' samples. The CDR3 is CASSPRGQGDYGYTF. The CDR3 DNA sequence: TGTGCCAGCTCACCCCGTGGGCAGGGAGACTATGGCTACACCTTC.